The rows below give T cell receptor beta chains drawn from one sample of a study of cytomegalovirus exposure and HLA in healthy donors. The table came from immunoSEQ multiplex PCR; TCRdb's copy has only in-frame clones and leaves some out. This repertoire shows about 82,000 clones, around 73% found once; its top ten account for about 3.5%. The sample comprised PBMCs. Source of these receptors: a man aged 50 or older in good health and CMV-seronegative. CDR3s include the opening cysteine and the closing phenylalanine or tryptophan. Fields, in order: V gene, CDR3 length, J gene, clone size, D gene, CDR3 protein, CDR3 DNA. The D gene is left open where the match is weak. Some rows have no size entry. The others give once, few or many, or a class for an expanded clone.

TRBV18	15	TRBJ1-1	.	TRBD1	CASSPQGQGNTEAFF	TGTGCCAGCTCACCACAGGGACAGGGGAACACTGAAGCTTTCTTT
TRBV7-2	15	TRBJ1-3	.	.	CASSRAGWGGNTIYF	TGTGCCAGCAGCCGTGCGGGATGGGGTGGAAACACCATATATTTT
TRBV5-6	14	TRBJ1-3	few	.	CASSRGWSGNTIYF	TGTGCCAGCAGTCGGGGGTGGTCTGGAAACACCATATATTTT
TRBV10-3	13	TRBJ2-3	.	.	CAIKVASTDTQYF	TGTGCCATCAAAGTCGCGAGCACAGATACGCAGTATTTT
TRBV5-5	17	TRBJ1-5	few	.	CASSLAGGGYSNQPQHF	TGTGCCAGCAGCTTGGCCGGTGGCGGATATAGCAATCAGCCCCAGCATTTT
TRBV7-9	17	TRBJ2-1	.	TRBD2	CASSYRPGGYNYNEQFF	TGTGCCAGCAGTTATCGTCCGGGGGGGTATAACTACAATGAGCAGTTCTTC
TRBV5-1	15	TRBJ1-6	.	.	CASSSGGTANSPLHF	TGCGCCAGCAGCTCGGGGGGGACGGCCAATTCACCCCTCCACTTT
TRBV7-9	15	TRBJ2-2	few	TRBD1	CASSSDRDGTGELFF	TGTGCCAGCAGCTCGGACAGGGATGGCACCGGGGAGCTGTTTTTT
TRBV18	15	TRBJ1-5	.	.	CASRRTGGKNQPQHF	TGTGCCAGCCGAAGGACGGGAGGGAAAAATCAGCCCCAGCATTTT
TRBV19	14	TRBJ1-5	.	.	CASSMGVTSKPQHF	TGTGCCAGTAGTATGGGAGTAACATCCAAGCCCCAGCATTTT
TRBV6-1	10	TRBJ2-7	.	.	CATGTYEQYF	TGTGCCACCGGGACCTACGAGCAGTACTTC
TRBV29-1	15	TRBJ2-5	.	TRBD1	CSVVDLRQGFREQYF	TGCAGCGTTGTTGACTTGAGACAGGGGTTTAGGGAGCAGTACTTC
TRBV15	15	TRBJ1-2	.	.	CATSRPPSGRYGYTF	TGTGCCACCAGCAGACCCCCGAGCGGGCGCTATGGCTACACCTTC
TRBV7-9	14	TRBJ1-1	.	.	CASSLAGVGAEAFF	TGTGCCAGCAGCTTAGCAGGGGTTGGAGCTGAAGCTTTCTTT
TRBV10-2	14	TRBJ1-1	.	.	CASIGIGGNTEAFF	TGCGCCAGCATTGGTATCGGGGGGAATACTGAAGCTTTCTTT
TRBV19	15	TRBJ1-5	.	.	CASSINSMSNQPQHF	TGTGCCAGTAGTATCAACAGTATGAGCAATCAGCCCCAGCATTTT
TRBV28	16	TRBJ2-5	.	.	CASSPSGGRPGETQYF	TGTGCCAGCAGCCCTTCCGGAGGCCGGCCCGGAGAGACCCAGTACTTC
TRBV7-7	15	TRBJ2-5	.	.	CASSSVGGAQETQYF	TGTGCTAGCAGCTCAGTCGGCGGGGCTCAAGAGACCCAGTACTTC
TRBV6-1	17	TRBJ1-5	once	TRBD1	CASREQGGHWGNQPQHF	TGTGCCAGCAGGGAACAGGGGGGCCACTGGGGCAATCAGCCCCAGCATTTT
TRBV4-3	18	TRBJ2-2	few	TRBD2	CASSFRLAGGSDTGELFF	TGCGCCAGCAGCTTTCGACTAGCGGGGGGCAGCGACACCGGGGAGCTGTTTTTT
TRBV5-6	16	TRBJ2-2	.	TRBD2	CASSPLAGSYTGELFF	TGTGCCAGCAGTCCTCTAGCGGGGAGCTACACCGGGGAGCTGTTTTTT
TRBV6-5	13	TRBJ1-5	.	.	CASSSRGTQPQHF	TGTGCCAGCAGTTCCAGGGGAACTCAGCCCCAGCATTTT
TRBV7-2	17	TRBJ1-6	.	.	CASSSGQRLSYNSPLHF	TGTGCCAGCAGCTCCGGACAGCGACTCTCCTATAATTCACCCCTCCACTTT
TRBV2	13	TRBJ2-5	.	.	CASSGGHKETQYF	TGTGCCAGCAGTGGGGGACATAAAGAGACCCAGTACTTC
TRBV27	15	TRBJ1-6	many	.	CASSFVSSYNSPLHF	TGTGCCAGCAGTTTCGTGAGCTCCTATAATTCACCCCTCCACTTT
TRBV2	15	TRBJ1-1	few	.	CASIPIIGGPTEAFF	TGTGCCAGCATCCCCATCATTGGCGGTCCCACTGAAGCTTTCTTT
TRBV10-2	16	TRBJ2-7	.	TRBD2	CASSDIGGGSSYEQYF	TGCGCCAGCAGTGATATCGGGGGGGGATCCTCCTACGAGCAGTACTTC
TRBV5-1	17	TRBJ2-2	few	TRBD1	CASSPGTGRPNAGELFF	TGCGCCAGCAGCCCCGGGACAGGGCGACCTAACGCCGGGGAGCTGTTTTTT
TRBV19	14	TRBJ2-7	.	TRBD1	CASGTRQGSYEQYF	TGTGCCAGTGGCACCCGACAGGGATCCTACGAGCAGTACTTC
TRBV5-4	13	TRBJ2-1	.	.	CASKGGVDNEQFF	TGTGCCAGCAAAGGGGGAGTGGACAATGAGCAGTTCTTC
TRBV19	14	TRBJ1-1	few	.	CASRMGHLNTEAFF	TGTGCCAGTAGGATGGGACATCTGAACACTGAAGCTTTCTTT
TRBV7-2	15	TRBJ1-2	.	.	CASSPMRREDFGYTF	TGTGCCAGCAGCCCGATGCGGAGGGAGGATTTTGGCTACACCTTC
TRBV2	14	TRBJ1-4	.	TRBD1	CASTGQGGSEKLFF	TGTGCCAGCACGGGACAGGGCGGCTCTGAGAAACTGTTTTTT
TRBV6-5	15	TRBJ2-1	.	TRBD1	CASSRNQGVYNEQFF	TGTGCCAGCAGTAGAAACCAGGGGGTATACAATGAGCAGTTCTTC
TRBV4-3	16	TRBJ1-5	.	TRBD1	CASSQEAGGGNQPQHF	TGCGCCAGCAGCCAAGAAGCAGGGGGCGGAAATCAGCCCCAGCATTTT
TRBV18	15	TRBJ2-2	.	.	CASSPRQANTGELFF	TGTGCCAGCTCACCACGACAGGCGAACACCGGGGAGCTGTTTTTT
TRBV6-1	11	TRBJ1-5	.	TRBD1	CATGTGRTQHF	TGTGCCACCGGGACAGGGAGAACCCAGCATTTT
TRBV27	14	TRBJ2-1	once	.	CASTSGTQTNEQFF	TGTGCCAGCACCTCCGGGACACAGACCAATGAGCAGTTCTTC
TRBV4-1	13	TRBJ2-7	.	.	CASSQGTWYEQYF	TGCGCCAGCAGCCAGGGGACTTGGTACGAGCAGTACTTC
TRBV7-4	14	TRBJ1-4	.	.	CASSLTSANEKLFF	TGTGCCAGCAGCCTTACGTCAGCTAATGAAAAACTGTTTTTT
TRBV5-1	15	TRBJ2-3	.	.	CASSPGGVSADTQYF	TGCGCCAGCAGCCCGGGCGGGGTATCGGCAGATACGCAGTATTTT
TRBV28	14	TRBJ2-5	.	TRBD2	CASSFGGGRETQYF	TGTGCCAGCAGTTTCGGGGGAGGGAGAGAGACCCAGTACTTC
TRBV9	13	TRBJ2-1	.	.	CASSVVTYNEQFF	TGTGCCAGCAGCGTAGTTACCTACAATGAGCAGTTCTTC
TRBV19	14	TRBJ2-4	.	.	CASSILDTKNIQYF	TGTGCCAGTAGTATCCTCGACACCAAAAACATTCAGTACTTC
TRBV11-2	14	TRBJ2-7	.	.	CASSLKGSAGEQYF	TGTGCCAGCAGCTTAAAGGGCAGCGCGGGAGAGCAGTACTTC
TRBV19	13	TRBJ1-6	once	TRBD1	CATTGQGNSPLHF	TGTGCCACTACCGGACAGGGCAATTCACCCCTCCACTTT
TRBV5-1	14	TRBJ2-7	.	.	CASSRGGTSYEQYF	TGCGCCAGCAGCCGAGGCGGCACCTCCTACGAGCAGTACTTC
TRBV4-2	18	TRBJ2-3	once	TRBD2	CASNQEKAGGAVADTQYF	TGTGCCAGCAACCAAGAAAAGGCGGGGGGGGCGGTCGCAGATACGCAGTATTTT
TRBV18	13	TRBJ1-1	.	.	CASSPDSFTEAFF	TGTGCCAGCTCACCAGACAGTTTCACTGAAGCTTTCTTT
TRBV19	14	TRBJ1-1	.	.	CASSPRRGNTEAFF	TGTGCCAGTAGTCCCCGGAGGGGGAACACTGAAGCTTTCTTT
TRBV15	15	TRBJ1-1	.	.	CATSRVSDKNTEAFF	TGTGCCACCAGCAGAGTTTCGGACAAGAACACTGAAGCTTTCTTT
TRBV5-1	16	TRBJ2-3	once	.	CASSLETRMSTDTQYF	TGCGCCAGCAGCTTGGAGACTAGGATGAGCACAGATACGCAGTATTTT
TRBV7-2	18	TRBJ1-3	.	.	CASSLAGVQGFDGNTIYF	TGTGCCAGCAGCTTAGCAGGAGTACAGGGCTTCGATGGAAACACCATATATTTT